The clone carrying this T cell receptor beta chain was picked up many times. Its antigen is not known. The library protocol tagged individual cDNA molecules with unique molecular identifiers. TCRdb independently ran MiXCR on the 5' RACE reads; one entry per CDR3 protein. Of fewer than 40,000 distinct CDR3 sequences in the sample, about 6.3% were seen once. These data are taken from a study of early T cells in non-severe SARS-CoV-2 infection. Background on the study: Sequencing input comprised bulk RNA from unsorted whole blood; chain pairing was not available. Study conclusions and caveats: The VDJdb matching leaned toward anti-spike CD8 responses and overlooked private and CD4 specificities.

Trimming took off 5 bases at V and 5 bases at J, with 18 bases between the two ends. The CDR3 runs 15 residues. Germline V gene data show CDR1 as LNHDA and CDR2 as SQIVND (reference sequence). The clonotype comes from an adult who was a healthcare worker with PCR-confirmed SARS-CoV-2 infection or an uninfected control (not recorded which). Sequenced sample: whole blood. V and J are TRBV19 and TRBJ1-2; D gene ambiguous. CDR3 DNA: TGTGCCAGTAGTTTCGTACCGGCAACCGGGTATGGCTACACCTTC. Translated, it gives CASSFVPATGYGYTF.